This entry lists 20 T cell receptor beta chains sequenced from one sample in a study of blood T cell repertoires in COVID-19. Repertoires were generated with immunoSEQ multiplex PCR, while TCRdb's copy carries only in-frame clones and drops some. The sample records 97,000 or so clones, 80% to 95% being singletons. The source material was peripheral blood. The receptors were sampled from a woman in her 50s with COVID-19, enrolled during active disease.

This chain joins TRBV2 and TRBJ2-5, with TRBD2 matching over 9 bases. Per the germline V gene, CDR1 is SNHLY and CDR2 is FYNNEI. The CDR3 is 14 amino acids. The ends lost 7 bases at V and 5 bases at J; junction bases unmatched: 8. For the CDR3, the DNA is TGTGCCAGCAAAGTCGGACTAGCGAGGGAGACCCAGTACTTC. Translated: CASKVGLARETQYF.

The rearrangement uses TRBV30 and TRBJ2-2, with D possibly being TRBD1 (5 bases). CDR3 length equals 13 residues. The ends were cut back, 3 bases at V and 4 bases at J, with 9 bases in the middle. The germline CDR1 and CDR2 sequences are GTSNPN and SVGIG (reference sequence). CDR3 region: CAWRDTLTGELFF. The CDR3 coding sequence is TGTGCCTGGAGGGACACCCTCACCGGGGAGCTGTTTTTT. The full variable domain, with the rest looked up from reference TRBV30 and TRBJ2-2, is SQTIHQWPATLVQPVGSPLSLECTVEGTSNPNLYWYRQAAGRGLQLLFYSVGIGQISSEVPQNLSASRPQDRQFILSSKKLLLSDSGFYLCAWRDTLTGELFFGEGSRLTVL.

The chain has TRBV11-2 and TRBJ1-2; D gene uncertain. This CDR3 is 14 amino acids long. V gave up 4 bases and J gave up 4 bases, with 13 bases separating them. CDR1 is SGHAT and CDR2 is FQNNGV in the germline V gene. The CDR3 DNA follows: TGTGCCAGCAGCTCCCGTAGTTTGAGCTATGGCTACACCTTC. Translating it yields CASSSRSLSYGYTF.

This clone was seen a few times. The rearrangement uses TRBV28 and TRBJ1-2, with D possibly matching TRBD1 (5 bases). This CDR3 spans 14 amino acids. The V gene lost 2 bases and the J gene lost 8 bases, with 15 bases spanning the gap. In germline, CDR1 is MDHEN, CDR2 SYDVKM. CDR3 nucleotide sequence: TGTGCCAGCAGTTTAACCCAAGCAGGGCGCGGCTACACCTTC. The encoded protein is CASSLTQAGRGYTF.

This chain links TRBV30 with TRBJ1-2, with TRBD1 matching over 9 bases. Germline CDR1 GTSNPN, CDR2 SVGIG (reference sequence). The CDR3 has 13 residues. The V segment lost 1 base and the J segment 13 bases; nucleotides outside the gene matches: 10. The DNA of the CDR3 is TGTGCCTGGAGTGGGGACAGGGCGATTCGAGTCACCTTC. It translates to CAWSGDRAIRVTF. The full variable domain, completed using reference TRBV30 and TRBJ1-2, is SQTIHQWPATLVQPVGSPLSLECTVEGTSNPNLYWYRQAAGRGLQLLFYSVGIGQISSEVPQNLSASRPQDRQFILSSKKLLLSDSGFYLCAWSGDRAIRVTFGSGTRLTVV.

The chain employs TRBV2 and TRBJ1-4; the match to TRBD1 covers 11 bases. Trimming removed 8 bases from V and 0 bases from J; junction bases left unmatched: 5. Germline CDR1 and CDR2: SNHLY and FYNNEI. The CDR3 is 16 residues long. DNA for the CDR3: TGTGCCAGCTGGGGACAGGGGGAGGCAACTAATGAAAAACTGTTTTTT. It encodes CASWGQGEATNEKLFF.

This clone has just one count. This chain links TRBV19 with TRBJ2-7; TRBD1 agrees at 7 bases. CDR3 length: 15 amino acids. With 5 bases clipped from V and 2 bases from J, the junction kept 9 bases outside the gene matches. CDR1 is LNHDA, CDR2 SQIVND, per germline (reference sequence). The CDR3 loop is CASSPRQGTPYEQYF. CDR3 nucleotides: TGTGCCAGTAGTCCGAGACAGGGAACCCCCTACGAGCAGTACTTC.

The rearrangement uses TRBV19 and TRBJ2-1; D is perhaps TRBD1 (6 bases). CDR3 length equals 14 residues. The germline V and J ends were trimmed by 4 bases and 5 bases, with 12 bases remaining between them. CDR1 is LNHDA, CDR2 SQIVND, per germline (reference sequence). The CDR3 DNA is TGTGCCAGTAGTAACCAGCACAGGGACAATGAGCAGTTCTTC. Translating it yields CASSNQHRDNEQFF.

CDR3 DNA: TGTGCCACCAGCCAGGGGGGCCTCCGTGAAGCTTTCTTT. Encoded protein: CATSQGGLREAFF. The V and J genes are TRBV15 and TRBJ1-1; TRBD1 matches at 7 bases. V lost 5 bases to trimming and J lost 7 bases; unmatched junction nucleotides: 7. This CDR3 spans 13 amino acids. From germline, CDR1 is LNHNV and CDR2 YYDKDF (reference sequence).

This clone showed up just once. V gene TRBV7-3 combines with J gene TRBJ2-1; 9 nucleotides match TRBD2. V was clipped by 5 bases and J by 9 bases; unmatched bases: 11. Germline V lookup: CDR1 SGHTA, CDR2 FQGTGA. The CDR3 contains 15 residues. The DNA of the CDR3 is TGTGCCAGCAGCCCATCTGCGGGGGGGTCACGTGAGCAGTTCTTC. Protein sequence: CASSPSAGGSREQFF.

The chain recombines TRBV18 with TRBJ2-3; TRBD1 might be the D (6 bases). Germline lookup yields CDR1 KGHSH and CDR2 LQKENI. V lost 4 bases and J lost 2, with 13 bases in between. The CDR3 consists of 15 residues. The CDR3 bases are TGTGCCAGCTCACTGGCAGGGGTAGTCACAGATACGCAGTATTTT. Amino acid sequence: CASSLAGVVTDTQYF.

The chain is built from TRBV11-2 and TRBJ2-2; perhaps TRBD1 as D (5 bases). V lost 2 bases and J lost 1, with 11 bases in between. The V gene's germline CDR1 is SGHAT and CDR2 FQNNGV. The CDR3 has 16 residues. The CDR3 reads CASSLTPGWNTGELFF. The DNA of the CDR3 is TGTGCCAGCAGCTTAACGCCAGGGTGGAACACCGGGGAGCTGTTTTTT.

The chain combines TRBV25-1 with TRBJ2-3; D is perhaps TRBD1 (5 bases). Trimming shortened V by 1 base and J by 4 bases, and 15 bases separated the two germline ends. CDR3 length: 16 residues. Germline-derived CDR1 and CDR2 are MGHDK and SYGVNS. The CDR3 reads CASSESGQGAPDTQYF. The CDR3 nucleotides are TGTGCCAGCAGTGAATCCGGCCAGGGTGCCCCAGATACGCAGTATTTT.

The CDR3 protein is CASSSTRTVPPQHF. CDR3 in DNA: TGTGCCAGCAGTTCCACCCGGACAGTTCCGCCCCAGCATTTT. V is TRBV6-5 and J is TRBJ1-5, with D tentatively TRBD1 (6 bases). The length of the CDR3 is 14 residues. Trimming shortened V by 4 bases and J by 9 bases, and 16 bases separated the two germline ends. Germline CDR1 MNHEY, CDR2 SVGAGI.

V and J are TRBV19 and TRBJ1-2; a weak D match, TRBD1 (6 bases). CDR3 length: 13 residues. The V end lost 10 bases, the J end lost 2 bases, and 14 bases lay between the germline ends. CDR1 is LNHDA and CDR2 is SQIVND in the germline V gene (reference sequence). The CDR3 is CATLRDTNYGYTF. CDR3 nucleotides: TGTGCCACTTTACGGGACACCAACTATGGCTACACCTTC.

The chain employs TRBV27 and TRBJ1-2, with TRBD1 matching over 7 bases. This CDR3 comprises 12 residues. Germline CDR1 and CDR2: MNHEY and SMNVEV (reference sequence). Trimming took 6 bases from V and 5 from J; bases not matched to a gene: 3. The CDR3 here is CASRGQSYGYTF. For the CDR3, the DNA is TGTGCCAGCAGGGGACAGAGTTATGGCTACACCTTC.

This clone showed up just a few times. The V gene is TRBV7-2, the J gene TRBJ1-2; perhaps TRBD1 as D (6 bases). Germline CDR1 is SGHTA and CDR2 is FQGNSA. Trimming removed 3 bases from V and 5 bases from J, with 10 bases in between. The CDR3 contains 13 residues. Here the CDR3 reads CASSLGALYGYTF. The CDR3 coding sequence is TGTGCCAGCAGCTTGGGGGCGCTTTATGGCTACACCTTC.

The chain combines TRBV19 with TRBJ2-7; 10 bases match TRBD2. Germline lookup yields CDR1 LNHDA and CDR2 SQIVND (reference sequence). CDR3 length equals 16 residues. The ends lost 2 bases at V and 4 bases at J; junction bases unmatched: 8. CDR3 loop: CASSISPSGGFYEQYF. CDR3 nucleotides: TGTGCCAGTAGTATATCCCCTAGCGGGGGATTTTACGAGCAGTACTTC.

The chain links TRBV18 to TRBJ1-5, with a possible D match to TRBD1 (5 bases). This CDR3 is built from 14 residues. Trimming left V 3 bases short and J 3 bases short, with 9 bases between. Germline V gene sequence: CDR1 KGHSH, CDR2 LQKENI. The CDR3 loop is CASSPDIPNQPQHF. The CDR3 region has the DNA TGTGCCAGCTCACCGGACATTCCCAATCAGCCCCAGCATTTT.

V usage is TRBV19 and J usage is TRBJ1-1; D may be TRBD1 (6 bases). The CDR3 is 14 amino acids. The germline V and J ends were trimmed by 4 bases and 0 bases, with 9 bases remaining between them. Germline loops: CDR1 LNHDA, CDR2 SQIVND (reference sequence). CDR3 region: CASSTQGLNTEAFF. CDR3 DNA: TGTGCCAGTAGTACACAGGGACTGAACACTGAAGCTTTCTTT.